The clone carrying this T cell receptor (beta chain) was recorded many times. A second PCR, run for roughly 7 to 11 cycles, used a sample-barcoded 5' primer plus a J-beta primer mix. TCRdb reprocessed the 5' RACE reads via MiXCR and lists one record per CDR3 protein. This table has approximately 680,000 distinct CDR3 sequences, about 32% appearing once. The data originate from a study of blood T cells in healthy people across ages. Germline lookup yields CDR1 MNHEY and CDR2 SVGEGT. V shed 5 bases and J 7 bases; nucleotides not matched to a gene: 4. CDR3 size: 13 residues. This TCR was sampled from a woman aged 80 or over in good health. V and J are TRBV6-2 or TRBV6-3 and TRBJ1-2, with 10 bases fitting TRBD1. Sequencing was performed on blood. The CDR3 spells CASSETGGGGYTF. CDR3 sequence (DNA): TGTGCCAGCAGTGAGACAGGGGGCGGTGGCTACACCTTC.